This TCR beta chain emerged from a study of response to subunit inactivated influenza vaccine. Points from the study as a whole: The authors proposed limited new T cell recruitment per seasonal influenza vaccination.

TCRdb used MiXCR to reprocess the RT-PCR reads, holding one entry per CDR3 protein. The sample lists more than 550,000 distinct CDR3 sequences; roughly 10% were seen once. The CDR3 contains 14 residues. The junction had 6 bases not matched to a gene; V was cut back by 1 base and J by 6 bases. This clonotype has more than one count but fewer than ten. The antigen is unknown. The material was PBMCs from blood, obtained on the day of vaccination. This sequence joins TRBV12-3 or TRBV12-4 and TRBJ2-7, with TRBD2 matching over 7 bases. The TCR was taken from a man aged 50-59 years who received an inactivated influenza vaccine. In DNA form, the CDR3 reads TGTGCCAGCAGTTTAGGTGCGGGGGTAGGCGAGCAGTACTTC. Its protein is CASSLGAGVGEQYF.